The entry that follows covers one TCR beta chain sequence. Germline CDR1 is MNHEY and CDR2 is SVGAGI. This CDR3 region has 15 residues. V was clipped by 6 bases and J by 2 bases; unmatched bases: 8. This entry belongs to a study of blood T cell repertoires in COVID-19. Study background: Both acute and convalescent COVID-19 samples were obtained from the United States, Italy and Spain. In each case, the material was cDNA or gDNA derived from T cells, B-cell-depleted T cells, or PBMCs.

In the original processing: For nucleated cells, counts were estimated from reference gene primer amplification. Libraries were prepared by immunoSEQ multiplex PCR; TCRdb keeps only in-frame clonotypes and omits some of them. The V and J calls and clone size come from that table; D and trimming were worked out from the DNA. The sample carries around 140,000 clones, 88% recorded once. The V gene is TRBV6-5, the J gene TRBJ2-7; 9 bases fit TRBD2. Sequenced: peripheral blood. The source is a man between 65 and 85 years old with active COVID-19. In nucleotides, the CDR3 is TGTGCCAGCAGCCCCTATAGCGGGGGAACCTACGAGCAGTACTTC. Protein sequence: CASSPYSGGTYEQYF.